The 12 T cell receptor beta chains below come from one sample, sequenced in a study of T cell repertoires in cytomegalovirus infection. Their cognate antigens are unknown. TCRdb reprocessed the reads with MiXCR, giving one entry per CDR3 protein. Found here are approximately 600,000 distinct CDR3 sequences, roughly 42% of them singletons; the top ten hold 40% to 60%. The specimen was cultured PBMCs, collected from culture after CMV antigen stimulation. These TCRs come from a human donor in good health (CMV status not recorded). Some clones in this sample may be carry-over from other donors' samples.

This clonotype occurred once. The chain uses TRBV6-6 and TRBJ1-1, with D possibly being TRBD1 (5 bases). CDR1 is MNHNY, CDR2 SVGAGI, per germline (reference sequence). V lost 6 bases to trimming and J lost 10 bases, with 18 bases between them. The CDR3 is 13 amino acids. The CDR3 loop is CASSGGGRGAAFF. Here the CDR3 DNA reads TGTGCCAGCAGCGGGGGGGGTAGGGGTGCAGCTTTCTTT.

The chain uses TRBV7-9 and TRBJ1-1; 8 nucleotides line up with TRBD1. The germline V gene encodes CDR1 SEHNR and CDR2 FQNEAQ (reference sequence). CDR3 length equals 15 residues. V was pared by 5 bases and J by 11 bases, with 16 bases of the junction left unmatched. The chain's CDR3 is CASSLGQGGAMSAFF. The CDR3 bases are TGTGCCAGCAGCCTCGGACAGGGTGGTGCGATGTCGGCTTTCTTT.

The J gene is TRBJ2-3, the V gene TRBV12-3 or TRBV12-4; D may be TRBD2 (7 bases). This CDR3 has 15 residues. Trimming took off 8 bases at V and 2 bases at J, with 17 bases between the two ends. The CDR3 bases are TGTGCCAGCGGCCTAGGGGGGGGGCCCACAGATACGCAGTATTTT. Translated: CASGLGGGPTDTQYF.

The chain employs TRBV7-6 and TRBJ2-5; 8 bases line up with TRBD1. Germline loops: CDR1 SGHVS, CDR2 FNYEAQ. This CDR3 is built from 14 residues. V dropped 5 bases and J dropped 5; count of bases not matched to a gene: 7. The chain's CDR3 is CASSPTTGVETQYF. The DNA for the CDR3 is TGTGCCAGCAGCCCCACGACAGGGGTGGAGACCCAGTACTTC.

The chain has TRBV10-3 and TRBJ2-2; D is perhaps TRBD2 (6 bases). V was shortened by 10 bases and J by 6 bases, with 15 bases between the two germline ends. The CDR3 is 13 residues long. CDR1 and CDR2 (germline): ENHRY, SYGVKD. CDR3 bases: TGTGCCACGACGGGACTCCCCGCCGGGGAGCTGTTTTTT. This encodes CATTGLPAGELFF.

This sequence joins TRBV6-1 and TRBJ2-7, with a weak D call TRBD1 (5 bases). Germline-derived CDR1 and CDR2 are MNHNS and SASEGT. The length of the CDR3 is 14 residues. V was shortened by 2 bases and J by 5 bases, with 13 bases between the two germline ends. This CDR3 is CASSESVAGNEQYF. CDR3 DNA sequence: TGTGCCAGCAGTGAAAGCGTCGCAGGGAACGAGCAGTACTTC.

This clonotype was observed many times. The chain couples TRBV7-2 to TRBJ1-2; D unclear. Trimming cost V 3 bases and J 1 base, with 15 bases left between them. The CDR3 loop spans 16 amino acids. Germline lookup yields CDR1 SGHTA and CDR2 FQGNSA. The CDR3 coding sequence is TGTGCCAGCAGCTTGAGGGTCAGCCAGTTTAACTATGGCTACACCTTC. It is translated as CASSLRVSQFNYGYTF.

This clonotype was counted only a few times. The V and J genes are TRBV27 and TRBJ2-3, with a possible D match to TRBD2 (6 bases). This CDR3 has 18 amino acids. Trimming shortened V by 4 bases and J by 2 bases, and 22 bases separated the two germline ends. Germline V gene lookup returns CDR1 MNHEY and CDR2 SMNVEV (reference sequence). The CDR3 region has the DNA TGTGCCAGCAGTTCCTACTCCCTAATTAGCGGCCTCACAGATACGCAGTATTTT. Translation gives CASSSYSLISGLTDTQYF.

CDR3 in DNA: TGTGCCAGCAGTCACCGGGACAGGGAATACGAGCAGTACTTC. Encoded protein: CASSHRDREYEQYF. The chain links TRBV6-5 to TRBJ2-7, with TRBD1 matching over 9 bases. CDR3 length equals 14 residues. Germline CDR1 MNHEY, CDR2 SVGAGI. V was pared by 5 bases and J by 4 bases, with 6 bases of the junction left unmatched.

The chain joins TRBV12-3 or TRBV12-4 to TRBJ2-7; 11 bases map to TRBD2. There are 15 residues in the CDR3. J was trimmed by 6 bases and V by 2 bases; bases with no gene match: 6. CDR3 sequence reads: CASSLPPLAGAEQYF. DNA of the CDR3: TGTGCCAGCAGTTTACCACCACTAGCGGGAGCCGAGCAGTACTTC.

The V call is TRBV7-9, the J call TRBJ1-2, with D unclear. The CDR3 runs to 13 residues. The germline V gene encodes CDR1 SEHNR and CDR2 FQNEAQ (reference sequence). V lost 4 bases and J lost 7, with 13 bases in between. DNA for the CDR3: TGTGCCAGCAGCTCCGTGGGGTTCGCTGGCTACACCTTC. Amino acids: CASSSVGFAGYTF.

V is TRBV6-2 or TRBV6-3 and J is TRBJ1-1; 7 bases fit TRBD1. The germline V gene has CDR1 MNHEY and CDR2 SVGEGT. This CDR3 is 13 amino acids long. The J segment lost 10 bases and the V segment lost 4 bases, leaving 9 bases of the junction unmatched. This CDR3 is CASSSRGVFGAFF. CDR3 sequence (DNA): TGTGCCAGCAGTTCCAGGGGGGTGTTTGGAGCTTTCTTT.